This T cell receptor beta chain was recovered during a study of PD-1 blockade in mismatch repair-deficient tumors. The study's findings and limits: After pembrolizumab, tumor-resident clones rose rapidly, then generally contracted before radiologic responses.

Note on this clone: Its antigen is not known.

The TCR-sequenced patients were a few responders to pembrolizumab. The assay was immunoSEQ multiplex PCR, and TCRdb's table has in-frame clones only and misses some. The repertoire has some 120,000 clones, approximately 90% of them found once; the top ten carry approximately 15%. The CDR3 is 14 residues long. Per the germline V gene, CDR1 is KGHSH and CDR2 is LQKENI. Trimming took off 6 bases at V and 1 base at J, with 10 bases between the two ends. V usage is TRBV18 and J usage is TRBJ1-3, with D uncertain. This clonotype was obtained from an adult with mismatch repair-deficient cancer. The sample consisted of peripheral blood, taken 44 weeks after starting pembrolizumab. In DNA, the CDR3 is TGTGCCAGCTCCCCGCGGGAATCTGGAAACACCATATATTTT. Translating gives CASSPRESGNTIYF.